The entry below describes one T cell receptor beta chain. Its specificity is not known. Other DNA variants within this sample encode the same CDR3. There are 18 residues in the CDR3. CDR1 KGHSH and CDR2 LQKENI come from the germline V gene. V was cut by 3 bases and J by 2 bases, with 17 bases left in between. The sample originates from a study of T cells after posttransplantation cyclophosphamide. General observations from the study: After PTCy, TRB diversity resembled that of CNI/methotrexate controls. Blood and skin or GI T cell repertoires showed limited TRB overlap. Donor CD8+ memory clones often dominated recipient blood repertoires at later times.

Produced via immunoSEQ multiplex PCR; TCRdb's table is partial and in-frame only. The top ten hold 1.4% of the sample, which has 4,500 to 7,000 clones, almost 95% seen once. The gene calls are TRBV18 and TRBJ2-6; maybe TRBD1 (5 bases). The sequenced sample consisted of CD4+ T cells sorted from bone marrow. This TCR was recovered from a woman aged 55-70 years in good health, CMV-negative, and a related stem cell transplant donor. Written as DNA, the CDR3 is TGTGCCAGCTCACCTCTCCAGGGAAGCTTTGCTGGGGCCAACGTCCTGACTTTC. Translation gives CASSPLQGSFAGANVLTF.